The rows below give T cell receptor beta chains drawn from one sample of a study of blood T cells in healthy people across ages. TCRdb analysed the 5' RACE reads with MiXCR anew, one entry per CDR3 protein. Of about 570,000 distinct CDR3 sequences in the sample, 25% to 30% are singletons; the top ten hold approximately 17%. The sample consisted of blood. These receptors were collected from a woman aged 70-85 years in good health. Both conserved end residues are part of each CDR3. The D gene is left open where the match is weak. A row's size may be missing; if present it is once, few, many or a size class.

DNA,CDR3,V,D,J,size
TGTGCCAGCAGCCTTGGACAGGGCCGGTCGGGGTTCTTC,CASSLGQGRSGFF,TRBV11-2,TRBD1,TRBJ2-1,NA
TGTGCCAGCAGCACGAATTCACCCCTCCACTTT,CASSTNSPLHF,TRBV7-9,NA,TRBJ1-6,NA
TGTGCCAGCAGTTCGGGACAGGGTCCTGGGCCCCAGCATTTT,CASSSGQGPGPQHF,TRBV28,TRBD1,TRBJ1-5,few
TGCAGTGCTAGAGTCTTGCAGGGAGTGAACTATGGCTACACCTTC,CSARVLQGVNYGYTF,TRBV20-1,NA,TRBJ1-2,NA
TGTGCCAGCAGTACAACCCGCCTAAGGGGGACCCAGTACTTC,CASSTTRLRGTQYF,TRBV12-3/TRBV12-4,NA,TRBJ2-5,few
TGTGCCAGCATCCAAAATTCAGGGGGCAACTATGGCTACACCTTC,CASIQNSGGNYGYTF,TRBV6-2/TRBV6-3,TRBD1,TRBJ1-2,NA
TGTGCCAGCAGTTACTCGCCCAGACTTGCAACTAATGAAAAACTGTTTTTT,CASSYSPRLATNEKLFF,TRBV6-5,NA,TRBJ1-4,NA
TGCAGTGCTAGGGAACAGCCGCAAAATTCACCCCTCCACTTT,CSAREQPQNSPLHF,TRBV20-1,NA,TRBJ1-6,few
TGTGCCAGCAGCCAAGCGTGGGGGGGAGGAGCCAATGAGCAGTTCTTC,CASSQAWGGGANEQFF,TRBV3-1,TRBD2,TRBJ2-1,few
TGTGCCACCAGTGATTTGGGGGAGGCCTGGGGGCAGTACTTC,CATSDLGEAWGQYF,TRBV24-1,NA,TRBJ2-7,NA
TGCAGTGCCGACAACCCCTGGGGAGATACGCAGTATTTT,CSADNPWGDTQYF,TRBV20-1,NA,TRBJ2-3,few
TGTGCCACCGATAGGGGGTCAACCTACAATGAGCAGTTCTTC,CATDRGSTYNEQFF,TRBV24-1,NA,TRBJ2-1,many
TGTGCCAGCAGATATTCGGGGGAGCAGTTCTTC,CASRYSGEQFF,TRBV12-3/TRBV12-4,NA,TRBJ2-1,NA
TGTGCCAGCAGCTCCAGGGTTAGCAATCAGCCCCAGCATTTT,CASSSRVSNQPQHF,TRBV7-6,NA,TRBJ1-5,NA
TGCAGTGCTAGAGATCTCGGGCAGCTTTCGCTGTATGGCTACACCTTC,CSARDLGQLSLYGYTF,TRBV20-1,NA,TRBJ1-2,few
TGCGCCAGCAGCTTGGAGGGCAGCAACTATGGCTACACCTTC,CASSLEGSNYGYTF,TRBV5-1,NA,TRBJ1-2,few
TGTGCCACCTCAACCGCCGGGACAGGGAGCTACAATGAGCAGTTCTTC,CATSTAGTGSYNEQFF,TRBV15,TRBD1,TRBJ2-1,NA
TGTGCCAGCAGCTTTGGAAAGACTAACTATGGCTACACCTTC,CASSFGKTNYGYTF,TRBV11-3,NA,TRBJ1-2,few
TGCGCCAGCAGCTTTACGGGTTTGGATACGCAGTATTTT,CASSFTGLDTQYF,TRBV5-1,NA,TRBJ2-3,many
TGTGCCAGCAGAAGGGACGGAGATTCACCCCTCCACTTT,CASRRDGDSPLHF,TRBV11-3,NA,TRBJ1-6,few
TGCAGCGTCGAACTAGCGGGCCGGGAGACCCAGTACTTC,CSVELAGRETQYF,TRBV29-1,TRBD2,TRBJ2-5,NA
TGTGCCAGCAGCTTACACCGGGGGGTATTGGGCATTCAGTACTTC,CASSLHRGVLGIQYF,TRBV7-2,TRBD2,TRBJ2-4,NA
TGTGCCAGCAGCGCGACGTTAGTCCAAGAGACCCAGTACTTC,CASSATLVQETQYF,TRBV7-2,NA,TRBJ2-5,few
TGCAGTGCTAATCCAGGGGACCGGGACAATGAAAAACTGTTTTTT,CSANPGDRDNEKLFF,TRBV20-1,NA,TRBJ1-4,NA
TGCAGTGCTAGGGTTGGTGGCAAAAACATTCAGTACTTC,CSARVGGKNIQYF,TRBV20-1,NA,TRBJ2-4,NA